The table lists the clone carrying this TCR beta chain with a count of one. The record originates from a study of blood T cell repertoires in COVID-19. Study information: The United States, Italy and Spain supplied acute and convalescent COVID-19 samples. The cDNA or gDNA used as material had been derived from T cells, B-cell-depleted T cells, or PBMCs.

This CDR3 comprises 15 residues. Trimming at V came to 7 bases and at J to 8 bases, leaving 11 bases not matched to a gene. CDR1 and CDR2 (germline): MNHEY, SMNVEV (reference sequence). Original processing notes: The assay estimated nucleated cells by amplifying reference gene primers. Libraries were prepared by immunoSEQ multiplex PCR; TCRdb keeps only in-frame clonotypes and omits some of them. The DNA was the basis for D and trimming; V, J and clone size are from that table. The sample lists roughly 70,000 clones, under 90% occurring once. The clonotype originates from a man aged 70-80 years who had recovered from COVID-19. The chain links TRBV27 to TRBJ1-2, with TRBD1 matching over 12 bases. Sequencing was carried out using peripheral blood. The CDR3 protein is CASTPWGQGAPGYTF. Written as DNA, the CDR3 is TGTGCCAGCACTCCATGGGGACAGGGGGCGCCGGGCTACACCTTC.